Below are 14 T cell receptor beta chains sequenced from a single sample in a study of OX40 agonist ivuxolimab in advanced cancers. Profiling relied on immunoSEQ multiplex PCR, and the TCRdb table lists in-frame clones only, not all of them. The top ten clones hold 0.6% to 0.8% of a sample with about 89,000 clones, just over 90% of them seen once. Sequencing was performed on CD4+ or CD8+ T cells sorted from blood, taken in a trial of the OX40 agonist ivuxolimab. These receptors all stem from an adult with an advanced solid tumor such as melanoma, head and neck, liver or kidney cancer.

This clone was observed a few times. The gene calls are TRBV10-1 and TRBJ2-7; a possible D gene is TRBD1 (6 bases). In germline, CDR1 is WNHNN, CDR2 SYGVQD (reference sequence). This CDR3 region has 18 residues. The germline V and J ends were trimmed by 6 bases and 0 bases, with 24 bases remaining between them. CDR3 amino acids: CASRTRDTASPSSYEQYF. The DNA for the CDR3 is TGCGCCAGCAGGACCCGGGACACGGCAAGCCCTAGCTCCTACGAGCAGTACTTC.

The chain recombines TRBV5-1 with TRBJ2-5, with 7 bases identical to TRBD1. Germline assignment: CDR1 SGHRS and CDR2 YFSETQ. Trimming took 4 bases from V and 1 from J; bases not matched to a gene: 7. CDR3 size: 15 residues. This chain's CDR3 is CASSILSGGQETQYF. CDR3 DNA sequence: TGCGCCAGCAGCATCCTTTCAGGGGGCCAAGAGACCCAGTACTTC.

The chain combines TRBV5-1 with TRBJ2-1; TRBD2 aligns across 8 bases. With V trimmed by 3 bases and J by 0 bases, 2 bases remained unmatched. CDR3 size: 15 residues. Per the germline V gene, CDR1 is SGHRS and CDR2 is YFSETQ. As DNA, the CDR3 is TGCGCCAGCAGCTCGACTAGCGACTCCTACAATGAGCAGTTCTTC. Its protein product is CASSSTSDSYNEQFF.

DNA of the CDR3: TGCGCCAGCAGCTCGCTGGACAGCCTCTCCTACGAGCAGTACTTC. This gives the protein CASSSLDSLSYEQYF. The chain carries TRBV5-1 and TRBJ2-7; tentative D call: TRBD1 (6 bases). The germline V gene has CDR1 SGHRS and CDR2 YFSETQ. The CDR3 is 15 residues long. Between the trimmed V and J ends, which lost 3 bases and 0 bases, there was a span of 13 bases.

The chain has TRBV6-4 and TRBJ1-5, with D unclear. Trimming shortened V by 4 bases and J by 0 bases, and 22 bases separated the two germline ends. The CDR3 is made up of 19 amino acids. Germline CDR1 and CDR2: MRHNA and SNTAGT. The CDR3 here is CASSVRRDHPGGSNQPQHF. In DNA form, the CDR3 reads TGTGCCAGCAGTGTCCGACGAGACCATCCCGGAGGTAGCAATCAGCCCCAGCATTTT.

The chain carries TRBV27 and TRBJ1-2; no reliable D call. Germline CDR1 MNHEY, CDR2 SMNVEV (reference sequence). The CDR3 totals 13 residues. Trimming cost V 6 bases and J 7 bases, with 15 bases left between them. CDR3 coding DNA: TGTGCCAGCAGCCTAGGACGGACTAGTGGCTACACCTTC. The encoded protein is CASSLGRTSGYTF.

The table lists this clone with a few counts. This chain joins TRBV7-9 and TRBJ1-2; 9 bases fit TRBD1. The CDR3 runs to 13 residues. With V trimmed by 5 bases and J by 5 bases, 3 bases remained unmatched. Per germline, CDR1 SEHNR and CDR2 FQNEAQ (reference sequence). The CDR3 bases are TGTGCCAGCAGCCCTGGGACAGGGTATGGCTACACCTTC. Amino acids: CASSPGTGYGYTF. The full variable domain, in which reference TRBV7-9 and TRBJ1-2 provide the parts outside the CDR3, is DTGVSQNPRHKITKRGQNVTFRCDPISEHNRLYWYRQTLGQGPEFLTYFQNEAQLEKSRLLSDRFSAERPKGSFSTLEIQRTEQGDSAMYLCASSPGTGYGYTFGSGTRLTVV.

V usage is TRBV27 and J usage is TRBJ2-7, with D maybe TRBD2 (5 bases). CDR1 is MNHEY and CDR2 is SMNVEV in the germline V gene (reference sequence). Trimming shortened V by 4 bases and J by 3 bases, and 10 bases separated the two germline ends. The CDR3 has 13 residues. This chain's CDR3 is CASSSTRYYEQYF. The CDR3, as DNA: TGTGCCAGCAGTTCAACTAGGTACTACGAGCAGTACTTC.

This clone was seen a single time. The chain combines TRBV9 with TRBJ1-1, with 9 bases identical to TRBD1. The CDR3 is 16 residues long. CDR1 is SGDLS and CDR2 is YYNGEE in the germline V gene. V was pared by 0 bases and J by 4 bases, with 7 bases of the junction left unmatched. The CDR3 DNA is TGTGCCAGCAGCGTAGCTGGTACAGGGGGCGGCACTGAAGCTTTCTTT. It translates to CASSVAGTGGGTEAFF.

Comment on this clone: Within the sample, other DNA sequences also encode this same CDR3. The V gene is TRBV7-3, the J gene TRBJ2-5; tentatively, D is TRBD2 (7 bases). The CDR3 has 14 amino acids. V lost 5 bases, J lost 5 bases, and 15 bases lay in between. Germline CDR1 reads SGHTA; CDR2 reads FQGTGA. The CDR3 DNA sequence: TGTGCCAGCAGCCCCTCGGGGGGCAGGGAGACCCAGTACTTC. It encodes CASSPSGGRETQYF.

CDR3 nucleotides: TGTGCCAGCAGCAGATACGGGACTAACACAGATACGCAGTATTTT. Translation gives CASSRYGTNTDTQYF. The V gene is TRBV7-2, the J gene TRBJ2-3, with TRBD2 identical over 7 bases. V was clipped by 5 bases and J by 2 bases; unmatched bases: 7. Germline V lookup: CDR1 SGHTA, CDR2 FQGNSA. The CDR3 runs to 15 residues.

The gene calls are TRBV11-2 and TRBJ1-4, with D maybe TRBD1 (5 bases). Germline lookup yields CDR1 SGHAT and CDR2 FQNNGV. The V and J ends lost 1 base and 8 bases respectively, with 14 bases between them. The CDR3 runs to 15 residues. In DNA, the CDR3 is TGTGCCAGCAGCTTAGGAGTGGGGGTTTGGGAAAAACTGTTTTTT. Amino acids: CASSLGVGVWEKLFF.

The V call is TRBV7-9, the J call TRBJ2-2; perhaps D is TRBD1 or TRBD2 (5 bases each). Germline V CDR1 and CDR2: SEHNR, FQNEAQ (reference sequence). Trimming cost V 5 bases and J 1 base, with 17 bases left between them. CDR3 length equals 17 residues. The DNA of the CDR3 is TGTGCCAGCAGCCATTCCGGCCGGGACGGGAACACCGGGGAGCTGTTTTTT. It codes for CASSHSGRDGNTGELFF.

The rearrangement uses TRBV4-3 and TRBJ2-7, with TRBD2 matching over 9 bases. J was trimmed by 6 bases and V by 1 base; bases with no gene match: 7. The CDR3 loop spans 15 amino acids. Germline CDR1 is LGHNA and CDR2 is YSLEER. CDR3 loop: CASSQGGVAGVEQYF. In DNA form, the CDR3 reads TGCGCCAGCAGCCAAGGTGGGGTAGCGGGGGTCGAGCAGTACTTC.